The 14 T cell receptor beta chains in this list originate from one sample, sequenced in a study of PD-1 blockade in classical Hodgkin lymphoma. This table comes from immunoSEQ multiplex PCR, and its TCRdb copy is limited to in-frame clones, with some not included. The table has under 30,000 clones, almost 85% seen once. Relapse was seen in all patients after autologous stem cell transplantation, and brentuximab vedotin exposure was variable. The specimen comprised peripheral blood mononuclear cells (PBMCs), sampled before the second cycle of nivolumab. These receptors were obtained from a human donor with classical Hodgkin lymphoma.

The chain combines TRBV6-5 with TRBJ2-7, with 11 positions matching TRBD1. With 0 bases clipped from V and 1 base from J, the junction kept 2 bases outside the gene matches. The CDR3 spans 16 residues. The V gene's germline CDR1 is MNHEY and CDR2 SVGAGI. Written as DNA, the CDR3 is TGTGCCAGCAGTTACTCGAGGGACAGGGGGTCCTACGAGCAGTACTTC. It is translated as CASSYSRDRGSYEQYF.

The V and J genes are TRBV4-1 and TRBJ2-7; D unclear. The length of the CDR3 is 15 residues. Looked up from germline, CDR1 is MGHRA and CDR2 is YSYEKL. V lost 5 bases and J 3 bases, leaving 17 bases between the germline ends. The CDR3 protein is CASSGEGSWNYEQYF. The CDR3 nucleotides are TGCGCCAGCAGCGGTGAAGGTAGCTGGAACTACGAGCAGTACTTC.

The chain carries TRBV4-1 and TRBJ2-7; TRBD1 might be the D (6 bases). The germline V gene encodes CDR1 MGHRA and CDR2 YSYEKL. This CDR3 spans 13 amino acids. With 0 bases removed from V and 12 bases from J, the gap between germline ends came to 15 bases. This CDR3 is CASSQDQGLRWYF. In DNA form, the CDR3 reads TGCGCCAGCAGCCAAGATCAGGGGCTGAGATGGTACTTC.

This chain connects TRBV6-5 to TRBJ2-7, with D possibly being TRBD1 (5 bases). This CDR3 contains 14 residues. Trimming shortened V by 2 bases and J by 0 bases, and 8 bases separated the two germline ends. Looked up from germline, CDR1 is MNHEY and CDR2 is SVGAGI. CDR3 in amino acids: CASSYEDSSYEQYF. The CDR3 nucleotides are TGTGCCAGCAGTTACGAAGACAGCTCCTACGAGCAGTACTTC.

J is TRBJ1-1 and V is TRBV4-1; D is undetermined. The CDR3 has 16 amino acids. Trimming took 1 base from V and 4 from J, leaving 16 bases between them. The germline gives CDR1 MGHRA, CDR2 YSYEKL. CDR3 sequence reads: CASSQAPYMGSTEAFF. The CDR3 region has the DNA TGCGCCAGCAGCCAAGCCCCCTACATGGGCAGCACTGAAGCTTTCTTT.

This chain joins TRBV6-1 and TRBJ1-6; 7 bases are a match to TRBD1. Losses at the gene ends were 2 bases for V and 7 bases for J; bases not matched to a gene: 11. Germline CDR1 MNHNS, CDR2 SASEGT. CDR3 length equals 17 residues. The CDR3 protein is CASSERLSGTANSPLHF. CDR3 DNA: TGTGCCAGCAGTGAAAGACTTTCGGGGACAGCCAATTCACCCCTCCACTTT.

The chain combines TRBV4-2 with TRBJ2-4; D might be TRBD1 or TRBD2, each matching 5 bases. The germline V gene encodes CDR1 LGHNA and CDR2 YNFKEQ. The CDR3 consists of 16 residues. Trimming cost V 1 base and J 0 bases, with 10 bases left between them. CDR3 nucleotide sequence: TGTGCCAGCAGCCAAGGGGGGAACGGAGCCAAAAACATTCAGTACTTC. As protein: CASSQGGNGAKNIQYF.

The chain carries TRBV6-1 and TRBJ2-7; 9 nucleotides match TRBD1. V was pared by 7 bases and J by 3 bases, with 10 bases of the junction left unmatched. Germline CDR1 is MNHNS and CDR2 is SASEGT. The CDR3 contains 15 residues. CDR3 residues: CASTFVRQGGYEQYF. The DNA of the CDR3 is TGTGCCAGCACTTTTGTTAGACAGGGGGGCTACGAGCAGTACTTC.

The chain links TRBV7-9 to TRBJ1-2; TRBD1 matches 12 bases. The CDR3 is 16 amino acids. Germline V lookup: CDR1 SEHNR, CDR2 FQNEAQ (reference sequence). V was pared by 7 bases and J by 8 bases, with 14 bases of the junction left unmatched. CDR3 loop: CASTPVGTGGARGYTF. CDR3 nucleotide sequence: TGTGCCAGCACCCCGGTGGGGACAGGGGGCGCGCGCGGCTACACCTTC.

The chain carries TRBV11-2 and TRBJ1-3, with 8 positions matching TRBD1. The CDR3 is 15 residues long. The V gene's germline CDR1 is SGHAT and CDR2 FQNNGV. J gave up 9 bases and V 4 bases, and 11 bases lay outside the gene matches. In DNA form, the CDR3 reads TGTGCCAGCAGCTCGCCAAGAACAGGGGGGGGCACCATATATTTT. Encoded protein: CASSSPRTGGGTIYF.

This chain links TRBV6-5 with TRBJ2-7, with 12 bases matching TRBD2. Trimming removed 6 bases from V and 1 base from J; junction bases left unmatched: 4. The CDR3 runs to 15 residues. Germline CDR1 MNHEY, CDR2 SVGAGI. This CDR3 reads CASRVTSGGSYEQYF. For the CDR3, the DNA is TGTGCCAGCAGGGTGACTAGCGGGGGTTCCTACGAGCAGTACTTC.

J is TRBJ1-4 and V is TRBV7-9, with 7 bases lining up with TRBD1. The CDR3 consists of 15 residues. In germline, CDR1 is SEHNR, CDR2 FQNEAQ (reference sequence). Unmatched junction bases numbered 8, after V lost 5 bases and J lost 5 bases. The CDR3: CASSHRTGQNEKLFF. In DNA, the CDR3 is TGTGCCAGCAGCCATAGGACAGGACAAAATGAAAAACTGTTTTTT. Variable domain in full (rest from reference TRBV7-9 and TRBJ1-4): DTGVSQNPRHKITKRGQNVTFRCDPISEHNRLYWYRQTLGQGPEFLTYFQNEAQLEKSRLLSDRFSAERPKGSFSTLEIQRTEQGDSAMYLCASSHRTGQNEKLFFGSGTQLSVL.

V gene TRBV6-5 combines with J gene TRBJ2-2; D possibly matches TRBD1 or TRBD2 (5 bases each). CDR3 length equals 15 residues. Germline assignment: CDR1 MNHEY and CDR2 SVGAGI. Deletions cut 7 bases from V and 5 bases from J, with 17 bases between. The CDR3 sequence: CASTRDSGLTGELFF. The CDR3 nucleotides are TGTGCCAGCACTCGAGACAGCGGATTGACCGGGGAGCTGTTTTTT.

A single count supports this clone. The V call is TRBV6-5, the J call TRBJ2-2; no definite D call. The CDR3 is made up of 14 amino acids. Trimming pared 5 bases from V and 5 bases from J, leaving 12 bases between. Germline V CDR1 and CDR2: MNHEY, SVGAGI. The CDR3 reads CASSTSFGTGELFF. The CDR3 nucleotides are TGTGCCAGCAGTACGTCATTTGGGACCGGGGAGCTGTTTTTT.